A selection of T cell receptor beta chains follows, all from one sample in a study of CD8 T cells in ankylosing spondylitis. TCRdb re-analysed the 5' RACE reads in MiXCR, keeping a single row per CDR3 protein. The sample contains about 480,000 distinct CDR3 sequences, 15% to 20% of which appear only once. The sequencing sample was made of blood, either unsorted or a sorted T cell fraction (not recorded which). Every receptor here comes from a male donor with ankylosing spondylitis. CDR3s include the opening cysteine and the closing phenylalanine or tryptophan. A D gene is named only where the DNA matches it firmly. A clone size is listed for some rows: how often the clone was seen (once, few, many), or a class if it is expanded.

cdr3_nt	cdr3_aa	d_call	v_call	j_call	clone_size
TGTGCCAGCAGCTTAGGGTCGGCATCCTCCTACAATGAGCAGTTCTTC	CASSLGSASSYNEQFF	-	TRBV7-2	TRBJ2-1	-
TGTGCCAGCAGCCAACTCCGGCAAAGCTCCTACGAGCAGTACTTC	CASSQLRQSSYEQYF	-	TRBV3-1	TRBJ2-7	-
TGTGCCACCAGCGTGGACAGATCGAACACCGGGGAGCTGTTTTTT	CATSVDRSNTGELFF	-	TRBV15	TRBJ2-2	-
TGTGCCAGCAGCTCAGACAGGGACGGCTCACCCCTCCACTTT	CASSSDRDGSPLHF	TRBD1	TRBV7-9	TRBJ1-6	-
TGCGCCAGCAGCGTGGGACAGGGGGGCACCGGGGAGCTGTTTTTT	CASSVGQGGTGELFF	TRBD1	TRBV5-1	TRBJ2-2	many
TGTGCCAGCGGGGACAGTACCCTTTACGAGCAGTACTTC	CASGDSTLYEQYF	TRBD1	TRBV6-2/TRBV6-3	TRBJ2-7	-
TGCGCCAGCAGCTTCATACAGGGGCCGAATGAGCAGTTCTTC	CASSFIQGPNEQFF	TRBD1	TRBV5-1	TRBJ2-1	-
TGTGCCAGCTCACCACGGAGGGATAACAATGAGCAGTTCTTC	CASSPRRDNNEQFF	-	TRBV18	TRBJ2-1	-
TGTGCCAGCAGTTTCGGGGGTTGGGGCACTGAAGCTTTCTTT	CASSFGGWGTEAFF	-	TRBV12-3/TRBV12-4	TRBJ1-1	many
TGTGCCAGCAGCCGAGGGGATTTGCTGTATGGCTACACCTTC	CASSRGDLLYGYTF	-	TRBV12-3/TRBV12-4	TRBJ1-2	few
TGTGCCAGCAGTGCCACACAGGGCCTCTCCTACGAGCAGTACTTC	CASSATQGLSYEQYF	-	TRBV28	TRBJ2-7	few
TGCAGTGCTAGGGGGGGGTCGCGCACTGAAGCTTTCTTT	CSARGGSRTEAFF	-	TRBV20-1	TRBJ1-1	-
TGTGCCAGTAGTCTAGCGGGGGGGAGCTCCTACGAGCAGTACTTC	CASSLAGGSSYEQYF	TRBD2	TRBV19	TRBJ2-7	-
TGTGCCAGCAGCACCGAGCGGGTATACCAAGAGACCCAGTACTTC	CASSTERVYQETQYF	-	TRBV7-8	TRBJ2-5	few
TGTGCCAGCAGAGTGACTGGGGCCAACGTCCTGACTTTC	CASRVTGANVLTF	-	TRBV12-3/TRBV12-4	TRBJ2-6	-
TGCAGTGCTACCAACTCAGATACGCAGTATTTT	CSATNSDTQYF	-	TRBV20-1	TRBJ2-3	few
TGTGCCTGGAGTGTACGAAGCGGGAGTGGGAATGAGCAGTTCTTC	CAWSVRSGSGNEQFF	TRBD2	TRBV30	TRBJ2-1	few
TGTGCCAGCAGTTTAGTTGGCGGAAAAGAGACCCAGTACTTC	CASSLVGGKETQYF	-	TRBV12-3/TRBV12-4	TRBJ2-5	-
TGTGCCAGCAGCTTAGTCATGCCGGGACAGGGGGCGTACGAGCAGTACTTC	CASSLVMPGQGAYEQYF	TRBD1	TRBV11-3	TRBJ2-7	few
TGTGCCATCAGTGAGAGACCTTTCGCTAGCGGGAAGGATACGCAGTATTTT	CAISERPFASGKDTQYF	TRBD2	TRBV10-3	TRBJ2-3	many
TGTGCCAGCAGTGAGCCCCAGGGGTCGCAAGAGACCCAGTACTTC	CASSEPQGSQETQYF	-	TRBV2	TRBJ2-5	-
TGTGCCACCCACCAGCCCCAGCATTTT	CATHQPQHF	-	TRBV24-1	TRBJ1-5	few
TGTGCCAGCAGTGATGGGGGCCGTATGAACACTGAAGCTTTCTTT	CASSDGGRMNTEAFF	-	TRBV25-1	TRBJ1-1	-
TGCGCCAGCAGCTTGGCCTCCGGTGTAGGCTCTGGAAACACCATATATTTT	CASSLASGVGSGNTIYF	-	TRBV5-1	TRBJ1-3	few
TGCAGCGTTTCAGGCAGGGGAGACGAGCAGTACTTC	CSVSGRGDEQYF	-	TRBV29-1	TRBJ2-7	-
TGTGCCAGCTCACCACAAAAGGTGAACACTGAAGCTTTCTTT	CASSPQKVNTEAFF	-	TRBV18	TRBJ1-1	-
TGTGCCTGGAGCCCCGACAGGGGATACGGTGGCTACACCTTC	CAWSPDRGYGGYTF	TRBD1	TRBV30	TRBJ1-2	-
TGTGCCAGCAGTTACTCGGGATTGTGGAGGACCCAGTACTTC	CASSYSGLWRTQYF	-	TRBV6-5	TRBJ2-5	many
TGTGCCAGCAGCTCGGGGGGGGATTCACCCCTCCACTTT	CASSSGGDSPLHF	-	TRBV7-2	TRBJ1-6	many
TGTGCCAGCAGCCCAAGACCGGGAGAGACCCAGTACTTC	CASSPRPGETQYF	-	TRBV7-7	TRBJ2-5	-
TGCGCCAGCAGCGGGCAGGGCCCAGATACGCAGTATTTT	CASSGQGPDTQYF	-	TRBV5-1	TRBJ2-3	few
TGTGCCACCAGCAACGGGGGACTCAATCAGCCCCAGCATTTT	CATSNGGLNQPQHF	-	TRBV15	TRBJ1-5	-
TGTGCCAGCAGCTTAGCGCCCACTCAAGAGACCCAGTACTTC	CASSLAPTQETQYF	-	TRBV7-2	TRBJ2-5	many